This TCR beta chain emerged from a study of blood T cell repertoires in COVID-19. Across the study: The analysed material was cDNA or gDNA that came from T cells, B-cell-depleted T cells, or PBMCs.

Germline lookup yields CDR1 LNHDA and CDR2 SQIVND (reference sequence). This CDR3 region has 12 residues. V was shortened by 7 bases and J by 7 bases, with 13 bases between the two germline ends. Authors' analysis steps: Scientists estimated how many nucleated cells there were by amplifying reference gene primers. The protocol was immunoSEQ multiplex PCR, while the TCRdb copy is restricted to in-frame clones and leaves out a portion. V, J and clone size are taken as reported in that table, and D and trimming were inferred from the DNA itself. Among 250,000 to 350,000 clones listed, about 90% were seen once.

The sequencing sample was made of peripheral blood. The sequence was collected from a woman aged 45-65 years who had recovered from COVID-19. The genes are TRBV19 and TRBJ1-1; a weak D match, TRBD1 (5 bases). The CDR3: CASKGRGIEAFF. Written as DNA, the CDR3 is TGTGCCAGTAAGGGACGGGGGATTGAAGCTTTCTTT.